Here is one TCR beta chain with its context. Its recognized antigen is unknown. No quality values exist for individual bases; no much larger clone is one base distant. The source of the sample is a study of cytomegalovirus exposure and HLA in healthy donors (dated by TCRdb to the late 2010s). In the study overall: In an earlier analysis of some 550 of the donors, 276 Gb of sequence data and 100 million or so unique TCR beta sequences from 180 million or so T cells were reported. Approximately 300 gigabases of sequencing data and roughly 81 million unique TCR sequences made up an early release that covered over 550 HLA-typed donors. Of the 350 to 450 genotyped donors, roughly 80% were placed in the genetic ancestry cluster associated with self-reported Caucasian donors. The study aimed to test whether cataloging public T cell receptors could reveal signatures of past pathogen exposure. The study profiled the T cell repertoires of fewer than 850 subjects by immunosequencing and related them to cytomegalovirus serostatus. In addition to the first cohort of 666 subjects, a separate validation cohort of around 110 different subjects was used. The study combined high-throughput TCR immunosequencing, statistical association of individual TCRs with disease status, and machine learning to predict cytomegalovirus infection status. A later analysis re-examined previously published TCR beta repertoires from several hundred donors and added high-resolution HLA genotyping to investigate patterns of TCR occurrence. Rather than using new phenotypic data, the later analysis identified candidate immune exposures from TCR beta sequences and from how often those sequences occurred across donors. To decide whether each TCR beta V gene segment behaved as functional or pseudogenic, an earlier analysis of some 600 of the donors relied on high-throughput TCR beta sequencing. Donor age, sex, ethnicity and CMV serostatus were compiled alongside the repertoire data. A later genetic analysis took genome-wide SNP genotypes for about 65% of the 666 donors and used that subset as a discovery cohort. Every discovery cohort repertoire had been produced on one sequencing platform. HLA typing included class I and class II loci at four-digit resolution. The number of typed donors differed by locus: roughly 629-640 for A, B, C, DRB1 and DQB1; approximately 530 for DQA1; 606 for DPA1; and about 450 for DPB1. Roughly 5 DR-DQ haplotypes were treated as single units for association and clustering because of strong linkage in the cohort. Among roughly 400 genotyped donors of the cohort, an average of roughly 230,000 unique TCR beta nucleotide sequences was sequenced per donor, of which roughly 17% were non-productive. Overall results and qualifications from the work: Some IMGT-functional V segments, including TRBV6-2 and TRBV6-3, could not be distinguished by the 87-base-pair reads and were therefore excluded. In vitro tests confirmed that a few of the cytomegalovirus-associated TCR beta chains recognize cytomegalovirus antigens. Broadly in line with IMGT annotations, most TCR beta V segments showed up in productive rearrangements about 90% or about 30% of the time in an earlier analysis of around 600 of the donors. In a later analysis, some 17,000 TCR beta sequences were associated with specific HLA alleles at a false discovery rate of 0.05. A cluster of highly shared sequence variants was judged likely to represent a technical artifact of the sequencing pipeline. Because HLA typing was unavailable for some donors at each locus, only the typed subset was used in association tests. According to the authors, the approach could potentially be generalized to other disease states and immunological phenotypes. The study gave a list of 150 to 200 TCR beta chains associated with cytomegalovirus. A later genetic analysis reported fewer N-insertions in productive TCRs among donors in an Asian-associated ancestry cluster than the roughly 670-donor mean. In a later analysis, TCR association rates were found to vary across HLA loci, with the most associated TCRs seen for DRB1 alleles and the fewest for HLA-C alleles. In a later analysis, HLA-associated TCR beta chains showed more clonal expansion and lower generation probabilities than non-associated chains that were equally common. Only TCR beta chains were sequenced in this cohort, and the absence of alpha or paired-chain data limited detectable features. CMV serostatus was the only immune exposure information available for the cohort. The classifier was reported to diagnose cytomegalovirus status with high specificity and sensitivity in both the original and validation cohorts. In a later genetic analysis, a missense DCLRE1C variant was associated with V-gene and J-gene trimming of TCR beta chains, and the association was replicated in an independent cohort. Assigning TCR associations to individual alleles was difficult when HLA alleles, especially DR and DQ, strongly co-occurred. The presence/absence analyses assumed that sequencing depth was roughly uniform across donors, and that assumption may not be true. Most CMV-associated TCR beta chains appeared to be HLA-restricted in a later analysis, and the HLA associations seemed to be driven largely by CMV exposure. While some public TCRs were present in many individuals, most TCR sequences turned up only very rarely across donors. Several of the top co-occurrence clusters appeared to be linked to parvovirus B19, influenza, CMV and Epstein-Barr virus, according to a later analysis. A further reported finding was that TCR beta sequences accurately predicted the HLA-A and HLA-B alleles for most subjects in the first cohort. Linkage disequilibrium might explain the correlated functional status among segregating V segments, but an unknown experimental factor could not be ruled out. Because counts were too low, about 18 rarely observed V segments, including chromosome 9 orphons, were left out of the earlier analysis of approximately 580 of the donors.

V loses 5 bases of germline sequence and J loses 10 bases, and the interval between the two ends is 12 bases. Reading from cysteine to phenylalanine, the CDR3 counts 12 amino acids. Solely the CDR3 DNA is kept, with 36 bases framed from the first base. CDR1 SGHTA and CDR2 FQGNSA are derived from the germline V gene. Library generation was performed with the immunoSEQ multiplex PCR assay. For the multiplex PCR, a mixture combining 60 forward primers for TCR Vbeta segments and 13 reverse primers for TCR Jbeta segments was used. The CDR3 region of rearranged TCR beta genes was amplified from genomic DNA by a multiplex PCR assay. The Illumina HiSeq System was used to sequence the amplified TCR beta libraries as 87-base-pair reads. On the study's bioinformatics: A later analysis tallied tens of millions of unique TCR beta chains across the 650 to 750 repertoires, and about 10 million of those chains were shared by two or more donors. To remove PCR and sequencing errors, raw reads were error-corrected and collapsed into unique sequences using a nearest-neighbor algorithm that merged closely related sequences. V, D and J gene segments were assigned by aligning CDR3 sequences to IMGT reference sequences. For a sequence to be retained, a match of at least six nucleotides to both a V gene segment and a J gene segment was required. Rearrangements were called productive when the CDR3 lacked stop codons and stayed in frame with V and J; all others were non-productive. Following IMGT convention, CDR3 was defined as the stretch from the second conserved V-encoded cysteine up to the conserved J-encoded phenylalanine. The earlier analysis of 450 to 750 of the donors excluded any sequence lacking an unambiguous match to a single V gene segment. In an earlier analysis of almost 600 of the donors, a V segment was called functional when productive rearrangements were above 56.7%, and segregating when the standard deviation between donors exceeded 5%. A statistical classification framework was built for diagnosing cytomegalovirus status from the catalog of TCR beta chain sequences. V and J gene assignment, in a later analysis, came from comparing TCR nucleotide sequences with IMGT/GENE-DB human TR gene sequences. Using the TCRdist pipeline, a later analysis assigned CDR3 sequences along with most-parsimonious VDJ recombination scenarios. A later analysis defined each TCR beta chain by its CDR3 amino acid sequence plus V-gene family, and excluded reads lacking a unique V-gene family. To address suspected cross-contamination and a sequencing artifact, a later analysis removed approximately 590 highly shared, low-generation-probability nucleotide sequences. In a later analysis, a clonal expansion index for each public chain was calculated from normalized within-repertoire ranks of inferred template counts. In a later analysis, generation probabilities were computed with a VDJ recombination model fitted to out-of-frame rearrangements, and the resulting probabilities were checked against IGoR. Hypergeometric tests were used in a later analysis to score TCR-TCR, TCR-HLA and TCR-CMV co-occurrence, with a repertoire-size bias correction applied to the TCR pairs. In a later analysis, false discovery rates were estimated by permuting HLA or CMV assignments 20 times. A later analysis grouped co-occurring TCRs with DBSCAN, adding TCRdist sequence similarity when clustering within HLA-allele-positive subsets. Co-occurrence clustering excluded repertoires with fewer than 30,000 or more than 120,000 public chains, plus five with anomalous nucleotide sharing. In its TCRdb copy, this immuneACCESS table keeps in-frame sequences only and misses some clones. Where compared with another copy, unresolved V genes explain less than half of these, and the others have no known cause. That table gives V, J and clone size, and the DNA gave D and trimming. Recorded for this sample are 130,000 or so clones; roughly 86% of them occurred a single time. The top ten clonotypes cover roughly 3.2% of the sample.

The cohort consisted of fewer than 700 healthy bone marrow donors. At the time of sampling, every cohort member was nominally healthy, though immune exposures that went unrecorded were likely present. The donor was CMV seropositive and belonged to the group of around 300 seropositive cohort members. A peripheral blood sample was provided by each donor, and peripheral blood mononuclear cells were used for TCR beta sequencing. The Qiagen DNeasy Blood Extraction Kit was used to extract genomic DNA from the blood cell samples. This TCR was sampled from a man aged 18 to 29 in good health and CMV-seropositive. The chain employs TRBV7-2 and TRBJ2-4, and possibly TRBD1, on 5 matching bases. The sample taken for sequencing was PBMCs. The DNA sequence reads TGTGCCAGCAGCGCCGGACAACAAATTCAGTACTTC. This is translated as CASSAGQQIQYF.